The 27 T cell receptor beta chains below come from one sample, sequenced in a study of T cells in Graves' hyperthyroidism and ophthalmopathy. TCR beta CDR3 region amplification was performed from RNA transcripts. The HTBI set primed first-round TCR CDR3 RT-PCR. One entry per CDR3 protein results from TCRdb running MiXCR on the multiplex PCR reads. The sample has fewer than 650,000 distinct CDR3 sequences, around 15% seen once. Sequenced input: blood. The receptors derive from a woman aged 40 to 50 with Graves' hyperthyroidism.

This clonotype was seen a few times. The rearrangement links TRBV2 to TRBJ2-7; TRBD2 is a possible D gene (7 bases). The CDR3 totals 15 residues. Germline V CDR1 and CDR2: SNHLY, FYNNEI. V lost 4 bases and J lost 9, with 22 bases in between. Here the CDR3 reads CASSAGGGGNDLQYF. CDR3 in DNA: TGTGCCAGCAGTGCGGGGGGCGGAGGGAATGACTTGCAGTACTTC.

The genes are TRBV29-1 and TRBJ2-5; D is uncertain. Trimming left V 4 bases short and J 5 bases short, with 11 bases between. CDR1 is SQVTM, CDR2 ANQGSEA, per germline. The CDR3 is made up of 12 amino acids. Written as DNA, the CDR3 is TGCAGCGTTGGTCCGGTCCGGGAGACCCAGTACTTC. Encoded protein: CSVGPVRETQYF. Supplemented by reference TRBV29-1 and TRBJ2-5, the full variable domain reads SAVISQKPSRDICQRGTSLTIQCQVDSQVTMMFWYRQQPGQSLTLIATANQGSEATYESGFVIDKFPISRPNLTFSTLTVSNMSPEDSSIYLCSVGPVRETQYFGPGTRLLVL.

The chain combines TRBV9 with TRBJ2-1; TRBD2 matches 7 bases. CDR1 is SGDLS and CDR2 is YYNGEE in the germline V gene. J was trimmed by 2 bases and V by 0 bases; bases with no gene match: 14. The CDR3 is 19 residues long. CDR3 coding DNA: TGTGCCAGCAGCGTAGGAAAGGAGGCGGGAGTTCGCCCCTACAATGAGCAGTTCTTC. Encoded protein: CASSVGKEAGVRPYNEQFF.

This clonotype was seen repeatedly, ten times or more. CDR3 in amino acids: CASSQGAIGEQYF. In DNA form, the CDR3 reads TGTGCCAGCAGCCAAGGGGCGATCGGGGAGCAGTACTTC. The gene calls are TRBV11-2 and TRBJ2-7; maybe TRBD1 (5 bases). Germline V CDR1 and CDR2: SGHAT, FQNNGV. The CDR3 spans 13 residues. Trimming stripped 5 bases from V and 7 bases from J, with 15 bases between.

About this clonotype: A much larger clone differs by one base, so this may be a read error. The chain joins TRBV2 to TRBJ2-7; D may be TRBD2 (6 bases). Germline lookup yields CDR1 SNHLY and CDR2 FYNNEI. CDR3 length: 15 residues. V lost 3 bases to trimming and J lost 1 base, with 13 bases between them. The CDR3 is CASSDGIRGSYEQYF. The CDR3, as DNA: TGTGCCAGCAGTGATGGTATCCGGGGGTCCTACGAGCAGTACTTC. The full variable domain, rest sourced from reference TRBV2 and TRBJ2-7, is EPEVTQTPSHQVTQMGQEVILRCVPISNHLYFYWYRQILGQKVEFLVSFYNNEISEKSEIFDDQFSVERPDGSNFTLKIRSTKLEDSAMYFCASSDGIRGSYEQYFGPGTRLTVT.

This clonotype was detected ten times or more. The chain has TRBV27 and TRBJ1-1, with D tentatively TRBD1 (6 bases). V was shortened by 8 bases and J by 1 base, with 14 bases between the two germline ends. Germline V CDR1 and CDR2: MNHEY, SMNVEV (reference sequence). The CDR3 sequence is 14 residues long. CDR3 in DNA: TGTGCCAGCCGCTTGGGGGGCTCGAACACTGAAGCTTTCTTT. This sequence encodes CASRLGGSNTEAFF.

At least ten counts were recorded for this clonotype. The chain combines TRBV3-1 with TRBJ2-1; TRBD2 matches at 8 bases. The CDR3 sequence is 15 residues long. Trimming cost V 2 bases and J 7 bases; bases outside gene matches: 7. The V gene's germline CDR1 is LGHDT and CDR2 YNNKEL (reference sequence). The CDR3, as DNA: TGTGCCAGCAGCCAACCCCCGGGGGGGGGTAATGAGCAGTTCTTC. This gives the protein CASSQPPGGGNEQFF.

The chain recombines TRBV11-2 with TRBJ2-6; 7 bases are shared with TRBD2. The CDR3 has 18 amino acids. Losses at the gene ends were 1 base for V and 1 base for J; bases not matched to a gene: 7. Per germline, CDR1 SGHAT and CDR2 FQNNGV. In DNA, the CDR3 is TGTGCCAGCAGCTTAGCGGCAGGGAGGGGATCTGGGGCCAACGTCCTGACTTTC. This sequence encodes CASSLAAGRGSGANVLTF.

This clonotype was detected a few times. The chain employs TRBV5-1 and TRBJ1-2, with 8 bases fitting TRBD1. CDR3 length: 16 amino acids. Germline-derived CDR1 and CDR2 are SGHRS and YFSETQ. V dropped 1 base and J dropped 6; count of bases not matched to a gene: 11. The CDR3, as DNA: TGCGCCAGCAGCTTGATAGGGACAGGCCGAGGAGATGGCTACACCTTC. Its translation: CASSLIGTGRGDGYTF.

This clonotype was counted many times. This chain links TRBV10-2 with TRBJ2-7; D may correspond to TRBD1 or TRBD2 (5 bases each). CDR1 is WSHSY and CDR2 is SAAADI in the germline V gene. The CDR3 consists of 11 residues. The V end lost 8 bases, the J end lost 7 bases, and 12 bases lay between the germline ends. CDR3 protein: CASRWDREQYF. The CDR3 coding sequence is TGCGCCAGCCGGTGGGACCGGGAGCAGTACTTC.

As concerns this clonotype: A much larger clone differs from this one at a single base, so this may be a read error. DNA for the CDR3: TGCAGTGCTGAGGTCGGGACAGGGGACACTGAAGCTTTCTTT. The encoded protein is CSAEVGTGDTEAFF. The V gene is TRBV20-1, the J gene TRBJ1-1; 10 bases are shared with TRBD1. CDR1 DFQATT and CDR2 SNEGSKA come from the germline V gene (reference sequence). Trimming took 5 bases from V and 3 from J; bases not matched to a gene: 6. The CDR3 is made up of 14 amino acids.

This clonotype was detected ten times or more. This chain links TRBV7-9 with TRBJ1-4; tentatively, D is TRBD1 (5 bases). V was clipped by 5 bases and J by 4 bases, with 17 bases between them. Germline CDR1 SEHNR, CDR2 FQNEAQ (reference sequence). CDR3 size: 16 residues. The CDR3 region is CASSVPVTVDNEKLFF. The CDR3 nucleotides read TGTGCCAGCAGCGTCCCGGTGACAGTGGATAATGAAAAACTGTTTTTT.

To note about this clonotype: The germline gene is not matched at one end of the junction; a read error may be the cause. The chain joins TRBV30 to TRBJ2-3; TRBD1 or TRBD2 may be the D gene (5 bases each). This CDR3 is built from 14 residues. The germline gives CDR1 GTSNPN, CDR2 SVGIG (reference sequence). Here the CDR3 DNA reads TGTGCCCGGAGTGCTACAACCGGGACCCCCCTCCAGTATTTT. This codes for CARSATTGTPLQYF.

This clonotype showed up many times. This chain links TRBV24-1 with TRBJ2-7; 9 positions agree with TRBD1. This CDR3 spans 16 amino acids. V was clipped by 1 base and J by 5 bases; unmatched bases: 8. In germline, CDR1 is KGHDR, CDR2 SFDVKD. CDR3: CATSDFSRTGDDEQYF. The CDR3 DNA reads TGTGCCACCAGTGATTTCAGTAGGACAGGGGATGACGAGCAGTACTTC.

This clonotype was seen many times. The chain recombines TRBV7-2 with TRBJ2-3; 10 bases are shared with TRBD1. Trimming removed 5 bases from V and 5 bases from J; junction bases left unmatched: 13. Germline values: CDR1 SGHTA, CDR2 FQGNSA. The CDR3 has 17 amino acids. The CDR3: CASSARRTGGMLDTQYF. CDR3 DNA sequence: TGTGCCAGCAGCGCTAGGAGGACAGGGGGGATGTTAGATACGCAGTATTTT.

This clonotype was recorded many times. The chain couples TRBV28 to TRBJ1-6; 8 bases line up with TRBD1. CDR1 MDHEN and CDR2 SYDVKM come from the germline V gene. V shed 7 bases, J shed 9 bases, and the junction held 8 bases outside the gene matches. CDR3 size: 14 residues. CDR3 protein: CASTVDRGFSPLHF. The DNA of the CDR3 is TGTGCCAGCACCGTCGACAGGGGTTTTTCACCCCTCCACTTT.

This clonotype has a handful of counts. The chain links TRBV19 to TRBJ2-1, with 9 bases identical to TRBD2. V was pared by 4 bases and J by 3 bases, with 10 bases of the junction left unmatched. Per germline, CDR1 LNHDA and CDR2 SQIVND (reference sequence). This CDR3 region has 17 residues. CDR3 coding DNA: TGTGCCAGTAGTAGCTTAATGCGGGAGGGATACTACAATGAGCAGTTCTTC. Protein: CASSSLMREGYYNEQFF.

This clonotype has only a few counts. This sequence joins TRBV7-8 and TRBJ2-3; tentatively, D is TRBD2 (6 bases). Trimming stripped 4 bases from V and 13 bases from J, with 15 bases between. Germline V gives CDR1 SGHVS, CDR2 FQNEAQ. This CDR3 contains 12 residues. The CDR3 loop is CASSSESGTEYF. CDR3 bases: TGTGCCAGCAGCTCGGAATCCGGGACTGAGTATTTT.

Ten or more counts support this clonotype. The gene calls are TRBV7-9 and TRBJ2-7; no firm D call. V lost 4 bases to trimming and J lost 6 bases, with 10 bases between them. This CDR3 has 12 amino acids. In germline, CDR1 is SEHNR, CDR2 FQNEAQ (reference sequence). The CDR3 DNA sequence: TGTGCCAGCAGCTCGAACTCAGGCGAGCAGTACTTC. The encoded protein is CASSSNSGEQYF.

This clonotype was detected many times. This sequence joins TRBV2 and TRBJ1-5; 8 bases line up with TRBD1. V was clipped by 6 bases and J by 2 bases; unmatched bases: 6. CDR3 size: 15 residues. Germline values: CDR1 SNHLY, CDR2 FYNNEI. This CDR3 is CASRGSGGGNQPQHF. The DNA of the CDR3 is TGTGCCAGCAGGGGCTCAGGGGGCGGCAATCAGCCCCAGCATTTT.

This clonotype occurred a few times. This chain joins TRBV27 and TRBJ2-2; 7 bases line up with TRBD2. Losses at the gene ends were 4 bases for V and 3 bases for J; bases not matched to a gene: 8. The CDR3 consists of 16 residues. The germline V gene encodes CDR1 MNHEY and CDR2 SMNVEV (reference sequence). The CDR3: CASSSLGGSYTGELFF. The CDR3 DNA follows: TGTGCCAGCAGTTCCCTCGGCGGGAGTTACACCGGGGAGCTGTTTTTT.

This clonotype showed up many times. V usage is TRBV18 and J usage is TRBJ2-2, with TRBD1 as a possible D gene (6 bases). Trimming removed 6 bases at V and 0 bases at J, with 11 bases between. The CDR3 runs to 15 residues. Germline CDR1 reads KGHSH; CDR2 reads LQKENI. The CDR3 loop reads CASSPGQTNTGELFF. In nucleotides, the CDR3 is TGTGCCAGCTCCCCCGGACAGACGAACACCGGGGAGCTGTTTTTT. The full variable domain, completed using reference TRBV18 and TRBJ2-2, is NAGVMQNPRHLVRRRGQEARLRCSPMKGHSHVYWYRQLPEEGLKFMVYLQKENIIDESGMPKERFSAEFPKEGPSILRIQQVVRGDSAAYFCASSPGQTNTGELFFGEGSRLTVL.

Ten or more counts support this clonotype. The chain is built from TRBV12-3 or TRBV12-4 and TRBJ2-2, with 8 bases aligning to TRBD2. The CDR3 runs to 16 residues. Trimming at V came to 1 base and at J to 1 base, leaving 2 bases not matched to a gene. DNA of the CDR3: TGTGCCAGCAGTTTAGAGCGGGAGAAGAACACCGGGGAGCTGTTTTTT. This codes for CASSLEREKNTGELFF.

This clonotype was detected ten times or more. The chain couples TRBV2 to TRBJ2-1; 11 nucleotides match TRBD2. CDR3 length: 15 residues. Germline CDR1 reads SNHLY; CDR2 reads FYNNEI. Trimming removed 6 bases from V and 5 bases from J; junction bases left unmatched: 6. The CDR3 region has the DNA TGTGCCAGCAGACTAGCGGGAGAACCCCACAATGAGCAGTTCTTC. Encoded protein: CASRLAGEPHNEQFF. The full variable domain, with the rest looked up from reference TRBV2 and TRBJ2-1, is EPEVTQTPSHQVTQMGQEVILRCVPISNHLYFYWYRQILGQKVEFLVSFYNNEISEKSEIFDDQFSVERPDGSNFTLKIRSTKLEDSAMYFCASRLAGEPHNEQFFGPGTRLTVL.

This clonotype has a count of ten or more. The chain recombines TRBV20-1 with TRBJ1-5, with a weak D call TRBD1 (6 bases). Germline assignment: CDR1 DFQATT and CDR2 SNEGSKA (reference sequence). Trimming left V 6 bases short and J 0 bases short, with 12 bases between. The CDR3 runs 14 residues. CDR3 region: CSAATGPSNQPQHF. CDR3 DNA sequence: TGCAGTGCCGCCACAGGGCCTAGCAATCAGCCCCAGCATTTT.

This clonotype was detected many times. The chain employs TRBV15 and TRBJ2-5, with TRBD2 identical over 12 bases. CDR1 LNHNV and CDR2 YYDKDF come from the germline V gene (reference sequence). The CDR3 is 16 amino acids. Trimming at V came to 0 bases and at J to 5 bases, leaving 4 bases not matched to a gene. The CDR3 nucleotides read TGTGCCACCAGCAGAGATCGACTAGCGGGAGTGGAGACCCAGTACTTC. It translates to CATSRDRLAGVETQYF.

Ten or more counts support this clonotype. The chain combines TRBV7-8 with TRBJ1-5; D may be TRBD1 (6 bases). This CDR3 contains 20 residues. Germline CDR1 SGHVS, CDR2 FQNEAQ. V shed 3 bases and J shed 1 base, with 25 bases lying between them. For the CDR3, the DNA is TGTGCCAGCAGCTTGGTAACAGGGAGTGAAGCCACCTTAAGCAATCAGCCCCAGCATTTT. This sequence encodes CASSLVTGSEATLSNQPQHF. Supplemented by reference TRBV7-8 and TRBJ1-5, the full variable domain reads GAGVSQSPRYKVAKRGQDVALRCDPISGHVSLFWYQQALGQGPEFLTYFQNEAQLDKSGLPSDRFFAERPEGSVSTLKIQRTQQEDSAVYLCASSLVTGSEATLSNQPQHFGDGTRLSIL.